Sequencing of this TCR beta chain was carried out in a study of blood T cell repertoires in COVID-19. Only in-frame clones appear in the TCRdb table, and some are missing; sequencing was by immunoSEQ multiplex PCR. Here the sample spans about 140,000 clones, 80% to 90% being singletons. CDR3 length: 13 residues. V was pared by 3 bases and J by 5 bases, with 4 bases of the junction left unmatched. Germline V gives CDR1 KGHSH, CDR2 LQKENI. All enrollees were about 18 to 100 years old and from about 25 US areas. Clinical history reported by participants formed the basis on which cohorts were assigned. Either two negative PCRs, clearance, or symptom resolution qualified Cohort 3 donors as recovered.

Sequenced material: PBMCs or T cells enriched from blood (not recorded which). This clonotype originated in a man aged 55 to 70 who had recovered from COVID-19. V is TRBV18 and J is TRBJ2-7; 7 bases fit TRBD1. Here the CDR3 reads CASSPTGSHEQYF. CDR3 bases: TGTGCCAGCTCACCGACAGGGTCCCACGAGCAGTACTTC.